The rows below give T cell receptor beta chains drawn from one sample of a study of blood T cell repertoires in COVID-19. Using immunoSEQ multiplex PCR, the repertoire was profiled, and TCRdb retains in-frame clones only, with some absent. The data show 250,000 or so clones, about 86% seen once. The material sequenced was peripheral blood. These receptors all stem from a man older than 75 with acute or convalescent COVID-19. Each CDR3 is given with its conserved first and last residue. A D gene is named only where the DNA matches it firmly. The size entry is marked missing in some rows and otherwise reads once, few, many or a size class.

clone size: .
J gene: TRBJ2-3
V gene: TRBV7-8
D gene: .
CDR3 DNA: TGTGCCAGCAGCCCCAACACAGATACGCAGTATTTT
CDR3 protein: CASSPNTDTQYF

clone size: few
J gene: TRBJ1-3
V gene: TRBV25-1
D gene: .
CDR3 DNA: TGTGCCAGCAGGGCCCCGGGCTCTGGAAACACCATATATTTT
CDR3 protein: CASRAPGSGNTIYF

clone size: .
J gene: TRBJ1-5
V gene: TRBV30
D gene: TRBD1
CDR3 DNA: TGTGCCTTCAGACAGGGGAATCAGCCCCAGCATTTT
CDR3 protein: CAFRQGNQPQHF

clone size: .
J gene: TRBJ2-7
V gene: TRBV9
D gene: TRBD2
CDR3 DNA: TGTGCCAGCAGCGGGACGGGGGGAGCCTACGAGCAGTACTTC
CDR3 protein: CASSGTGGAYEQYF

clone size: .
J gene: TRBJ1-6
V gene: TRBV18
D gene: TRBD1
CDR3 DNA: TGTGCCAGCTCACCCCTCAGGATTGGACAGGGGGCCGTGGGGGATTCACCCCTCCACTTT
CDR3 protein: CASSPLRIGQGAVGDSPLHF

clone size: .
J gene: TRBJ2-1
V gene: TRBV10-3
D gene: TRBD2
CDR3 DNA: TGTGCCATCAGTCCCCGTGGGGAGGGCGGCAATGAGCAGTTCTTC
CDR3 protein: CAISPRGEGGNEQFF

clone size: .
J gene: TRBJ2-7
V gene: TRBV9
D gene: TRBD1
CDR3 DNA: TGTGCCAGCAGCGACGGGACAGTCTCTTTCTACGAGCAGTACTTC
CDR3 protein: CASSDGTVSFYEQYF

clone size: .
J gene: TRBJ2-7
V gene: TRBV5-6
D gene: .
CDR3 DNA: TGTGCCAGCAGCTCCCCCCCCGGAGGATCAACCTACGAGCAGTACTTC
CDR3 protein: CASSSPPGGSTYEQYF

clone size: few
J gene: TRBJ1-2
V gene: TRBV7-9
D gene: TRBD1
CDR3 DNA: TGTGCCAGCAGCCGAAGGCAGGGGGCGATCTATGGCTACACCTTC
CDR3 protein: CASSRRQGAIYGYTF

clone size: few
J gene: TRBJ2-1
V gene: TRBV27
D gene: TRBD2
CDR3 DNA: TGTGCCAGCAGTTTTACCCGGACTAGCGGGAGCTCCTACAATGAGCAGTTCTTC
CDR3 protein: CASSFTRTSGSSYNEQFF

clone size: .
J gene: TRBJ1-2
V gene: TRBV9
D gene: .
CDR3 DNA: TGTGCCAGCAGCGTAGGTTCGGGGGAAACTGGCTACACCTTC
CDR3 protein: CASSVGSGETGYTF

clone size: .
J gene: TRBJ1-1
V gene: TRBV3-1/TRBV3-2
D gene: .
CDR3 DNA: TGTGCCAGCAGCCAATCTACAGCTAACACTGAAGCTTTCTTT
CDR3 protein: CASSQSTANTEAFF

clone size: once
J gene: TRBJ2-7
V gene: TRBV5-1
D gene: TRBD1
CDR3 DNA: TGCGCTAGCAGGAGAGGACAGGGGGGGTATTTCTCCTACGAGCAGTACTTC
CDR3 protein: CASRRGQGGYFSYEQYF

clone size: .
J gene: TRBJ1-2
V gene: TRBV3-1/TRBV3-2
D gene: .
CDR3 DNA: TGTGCCAGCAGCCAAGATTCGGGGGTAGGGAATGGCTACACCTTC
CDR3 protein: CASSQDSGVGNGYTF

clone size: .
J gene: TRBJ1-6
V gene: TRBV12-3/TRBV12-4
D gene: .
CDR3 DNA: TGTGCCAGCAGTTTTGGACATACTATACACTTT
CDR3 protein: CASSFGHTIHF

clone size: .
J gene: TRBJ1-6
V gene: TRBV30
D gene: .
CDR3 DNA: TGTGCCTGGAGTGTTTACACAGTAGGAAGGTCCTATAATTCACCCCTCCACTTT
CDR3 protein: CAWSVYTVGRSYNSPLHF

clone size: few
J gene: TRBJ2-2
V gene: TRBV5-1
D gene: TRBD2
CDR3 DNA: TGCGCCAGCAGCTTGGCCCTACGGACTAGGCACACCGGGGAGCTGTTTTTT
CDR3 protein: CASSLALRTRHTGELFF